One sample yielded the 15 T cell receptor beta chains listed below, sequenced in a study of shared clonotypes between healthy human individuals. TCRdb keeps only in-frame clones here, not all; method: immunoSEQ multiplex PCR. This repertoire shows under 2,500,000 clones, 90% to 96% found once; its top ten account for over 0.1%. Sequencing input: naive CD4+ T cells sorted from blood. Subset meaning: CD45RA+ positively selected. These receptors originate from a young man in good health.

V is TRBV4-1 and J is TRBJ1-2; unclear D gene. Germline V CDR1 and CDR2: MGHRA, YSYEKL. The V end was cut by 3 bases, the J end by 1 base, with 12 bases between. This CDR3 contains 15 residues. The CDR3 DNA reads TGCGCCAGCAGCCACAAAAACCTGAGTAACTATGGCTACACCTTC. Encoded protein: CASSHKNLSNYGYTF.

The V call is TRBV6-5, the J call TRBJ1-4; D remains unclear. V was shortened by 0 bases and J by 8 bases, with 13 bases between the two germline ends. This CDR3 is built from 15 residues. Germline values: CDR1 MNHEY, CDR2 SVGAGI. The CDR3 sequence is CASSYSSRNAEKLFF. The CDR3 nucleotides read TGTGCCAGCAGTTACTCGTCGCGTAACGCAGAAAAACTGTTTTTT.

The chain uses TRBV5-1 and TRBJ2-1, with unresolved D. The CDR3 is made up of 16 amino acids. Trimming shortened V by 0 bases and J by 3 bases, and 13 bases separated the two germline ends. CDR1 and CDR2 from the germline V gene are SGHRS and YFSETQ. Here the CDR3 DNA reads TGCGCCAGCAGCTTGGGACTCAGCTCTTTCTACAATGAGCAGTTCTTC. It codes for CASSLGLSSFYNEQFF.

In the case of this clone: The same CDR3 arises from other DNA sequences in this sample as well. CDR3 region: CASSLGYSTDTQYF. The CDR3 coding sequence is TGCGCCAGCAGCTTGGGATACAGCACAGATACGCAGTATTTT. The rearrangement links TRBV5-1 to TRBJ2-3; D call uncertain. Germline V lookup: CDR1 SGHRS, CDR2 YFSETQ. The CDR3 is made up of 14 amino acids. Trimming took off 0 bases at V and 0 bases at J, with 5 bases between the two ends.

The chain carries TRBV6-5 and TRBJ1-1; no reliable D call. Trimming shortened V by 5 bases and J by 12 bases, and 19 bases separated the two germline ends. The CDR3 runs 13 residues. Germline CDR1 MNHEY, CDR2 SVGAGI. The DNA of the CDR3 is TGTGCCAGCAGTACTGGGGTCACAAGGACGACTTTCTTT. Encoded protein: CASSTGVTRTTFF.

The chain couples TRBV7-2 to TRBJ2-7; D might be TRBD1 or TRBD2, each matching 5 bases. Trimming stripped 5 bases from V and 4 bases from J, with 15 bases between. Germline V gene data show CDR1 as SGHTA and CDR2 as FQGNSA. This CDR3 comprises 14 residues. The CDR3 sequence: CASSEGPSPYEQYF. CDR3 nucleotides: TGTGCCAGCAGCGAGGGGCCCTCGCCTTACGAGCAGTACTTC.

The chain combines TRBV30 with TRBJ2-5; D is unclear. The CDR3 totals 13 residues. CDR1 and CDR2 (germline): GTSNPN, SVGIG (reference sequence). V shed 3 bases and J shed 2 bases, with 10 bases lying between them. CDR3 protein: CAWSQAPQETQYF. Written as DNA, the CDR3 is TGTGCCTGGAGCCAGGCGCCGCAAGAGACCCAGTACTTC.

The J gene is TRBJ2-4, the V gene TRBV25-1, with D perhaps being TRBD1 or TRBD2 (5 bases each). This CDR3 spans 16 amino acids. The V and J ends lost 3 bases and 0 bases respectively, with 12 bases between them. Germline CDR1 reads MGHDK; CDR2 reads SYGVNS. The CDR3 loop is CASSDPRGIAKNIQYF. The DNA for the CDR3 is TGTGCCAGCAGTGACCCTCGGGGCATAGCCAAAAACATTCAGTACTTC.

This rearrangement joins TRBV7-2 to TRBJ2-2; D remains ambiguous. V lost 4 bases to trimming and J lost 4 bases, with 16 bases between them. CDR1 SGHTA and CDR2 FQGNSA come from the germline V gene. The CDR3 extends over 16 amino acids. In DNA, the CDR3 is TGTGCCAGCAGCTCACACATCTCCCAAGGCACCGGGGAGCTGTTTTTT. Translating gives CASSSHISQGTGELFF.

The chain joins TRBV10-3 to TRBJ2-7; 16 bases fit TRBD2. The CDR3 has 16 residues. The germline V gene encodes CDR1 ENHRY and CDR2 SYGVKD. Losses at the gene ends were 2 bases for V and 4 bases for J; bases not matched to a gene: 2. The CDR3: CAISETGLAGGYEQYF. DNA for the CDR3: TGTGCCATCAGTGAGACGGGACTAGCGGGAGGGTACGAGCAGTACTTC.

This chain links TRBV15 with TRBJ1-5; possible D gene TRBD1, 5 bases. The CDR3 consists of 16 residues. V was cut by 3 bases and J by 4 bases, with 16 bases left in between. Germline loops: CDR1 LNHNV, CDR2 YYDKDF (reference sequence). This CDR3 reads CATSSLAGSMNQPQHF. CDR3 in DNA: TGTGCCACCAGCAGCTTGGCAGGGTCTATGAATCAGCCCCAGCATTTT.

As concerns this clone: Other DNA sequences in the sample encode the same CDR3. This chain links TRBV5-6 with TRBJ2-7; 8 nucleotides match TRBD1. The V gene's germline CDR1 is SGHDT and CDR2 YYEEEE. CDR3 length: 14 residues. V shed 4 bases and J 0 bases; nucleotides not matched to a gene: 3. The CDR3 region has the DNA TGTGCCAGCAGCACCGGACAGGGCTCCTACGAGCAGTACTTC. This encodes CASSTGQGSYEQYF.

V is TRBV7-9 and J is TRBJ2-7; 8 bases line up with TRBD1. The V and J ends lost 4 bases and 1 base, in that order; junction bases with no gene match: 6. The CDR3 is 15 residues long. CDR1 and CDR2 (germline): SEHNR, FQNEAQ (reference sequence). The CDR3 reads CASSSDRVGSYEQYF. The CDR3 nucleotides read TGTGCCAGCAGCTCGGACAGGGTTGGGTCCTACGAGCAGTACTTC. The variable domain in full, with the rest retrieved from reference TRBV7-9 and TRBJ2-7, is DTGVSQNPRHKITKRGQNVTFRCDPISEHNRLYWYRQTLGQGPEFLTYFQNEAQLEKSRLLSDRFSAERPKGSFSTLEIQRTEQGDSAMYLCASSSDRVGSYEQYFGPGTRLTVT.

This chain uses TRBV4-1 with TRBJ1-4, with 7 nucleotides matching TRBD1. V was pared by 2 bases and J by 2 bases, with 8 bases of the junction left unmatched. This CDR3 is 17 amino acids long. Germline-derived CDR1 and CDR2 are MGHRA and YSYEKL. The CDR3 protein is CASSQTYRGTTNEKLFF. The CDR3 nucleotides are TGCGCCAGCAGCCAAACGTACAGGGGTACCACTAATGAAAAACTGTTTTTT.

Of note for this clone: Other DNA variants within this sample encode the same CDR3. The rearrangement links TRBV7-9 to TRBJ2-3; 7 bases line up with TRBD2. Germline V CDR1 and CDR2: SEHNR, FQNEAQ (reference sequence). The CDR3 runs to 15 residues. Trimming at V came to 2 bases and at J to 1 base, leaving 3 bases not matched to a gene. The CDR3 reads CASSLRLAGTDTQYF. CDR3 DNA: TGTGCCAGCAGCTTAAGACTAGCCGGCACAGATACGCAGTATTTT.